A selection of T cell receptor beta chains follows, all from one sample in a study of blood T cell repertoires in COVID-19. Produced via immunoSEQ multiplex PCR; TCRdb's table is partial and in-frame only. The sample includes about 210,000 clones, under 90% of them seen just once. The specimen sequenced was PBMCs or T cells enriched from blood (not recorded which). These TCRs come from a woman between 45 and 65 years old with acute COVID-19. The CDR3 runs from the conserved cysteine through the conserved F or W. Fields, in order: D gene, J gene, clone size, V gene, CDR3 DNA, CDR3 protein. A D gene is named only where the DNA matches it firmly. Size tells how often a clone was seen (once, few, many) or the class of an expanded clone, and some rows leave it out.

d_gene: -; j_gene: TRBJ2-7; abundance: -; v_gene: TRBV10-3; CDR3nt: TGTGCCATCAGTGAGGGGGCGGGGGCTCGGTACGAGCAGTACTTC; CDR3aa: CAISEGAGARYEQYF
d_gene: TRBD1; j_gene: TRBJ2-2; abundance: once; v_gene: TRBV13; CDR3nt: TGTGCCAGCAGCGTCCGGGACAGGATCTTTCCCGGGGAGCTGTTTTTT; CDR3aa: CASSVRDRIFPGELFF
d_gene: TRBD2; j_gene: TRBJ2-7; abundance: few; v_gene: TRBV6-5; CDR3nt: TGTGCCAGCACACGAGCGGGGGGGCAGGTGTACGAGCAGTACTTC; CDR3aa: CASTRAGGQVYEQYF
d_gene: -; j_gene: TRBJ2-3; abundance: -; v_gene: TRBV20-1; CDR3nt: TGCAGTGCGAAGCGGCAAGATACGCAGTATTTT; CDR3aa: CSAKRQDTQYF
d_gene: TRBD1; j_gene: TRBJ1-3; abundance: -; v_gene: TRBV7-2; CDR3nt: TGTGCCAGCAGCTTCAGGGGGCGCGGAAACACCATATATTTT; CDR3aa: CASSFRGRGNTIYF
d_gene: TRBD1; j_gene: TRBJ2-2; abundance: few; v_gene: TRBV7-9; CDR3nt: TGTGCCAGCAGGCCCAGGACAGGGGGCACCGGGGAGCTGTTTTTT; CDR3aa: CASRPRTGGTGELFF
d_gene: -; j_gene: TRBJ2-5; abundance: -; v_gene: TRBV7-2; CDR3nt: TGTGCCAGCAGCTTAAGGCGTACAGGGCTGGATGCCCAGTACTTC; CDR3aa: CASSLRRTGLDAQYF
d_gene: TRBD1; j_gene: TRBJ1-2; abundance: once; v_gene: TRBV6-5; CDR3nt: TGTGCCAGCAGTCGAAAGGGACAGTCGTGGTATGGCTACACCTTC; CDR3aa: CASSRKGQSWYGYTF
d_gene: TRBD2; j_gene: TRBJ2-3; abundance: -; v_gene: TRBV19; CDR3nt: TGTGCCAGTAGATCCCACTTCGGTCGGGGGGACCGCACAGATACGCAGTATTTT; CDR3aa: CASRSHFGRGDRTDTQYF
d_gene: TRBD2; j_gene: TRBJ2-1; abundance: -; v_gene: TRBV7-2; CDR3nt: TGTGCCAGCGGAGAGGGACTAACCGGGATTGAGCAGTTCTTC; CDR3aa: CASGEGLTGIEQFF
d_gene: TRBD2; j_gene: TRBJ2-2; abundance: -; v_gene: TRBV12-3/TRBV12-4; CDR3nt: TGTGCCAGCAGCCTAGCGGGATCCGGGGAGCTGTTTTTT; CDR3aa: CASSLAGSGELFF
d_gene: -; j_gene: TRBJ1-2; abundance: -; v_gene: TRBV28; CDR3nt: TGTGCCAGCAGTTTACGAACATATGGCTACACCTTC; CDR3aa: CASSLRTYGYTF
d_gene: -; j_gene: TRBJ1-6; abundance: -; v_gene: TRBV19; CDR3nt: TGTGCCGCGGGGAGGGAAAAGAATTCACCCCTCCACTTT; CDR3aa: CAAGREKNSPLHF
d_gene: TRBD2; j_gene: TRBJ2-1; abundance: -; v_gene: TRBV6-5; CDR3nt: TGTGCCAGCAGTTCTGCTATAGCGGGTCACAATGAGCAGTTCTTC; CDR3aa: CASSSAIAGHNEQFF
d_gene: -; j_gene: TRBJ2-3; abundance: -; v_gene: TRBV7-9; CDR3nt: TGTGCCAGCAGCTTATTATCGGGAGCTAGCACAGATACGCAGTATTTT; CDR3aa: CASSLLSGASTDTQYF
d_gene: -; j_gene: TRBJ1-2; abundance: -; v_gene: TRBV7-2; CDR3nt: TGTGCCAGCAGCTTAGACACCTACTATGGCTACACCTTC; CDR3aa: CASSLDTYYGYTF
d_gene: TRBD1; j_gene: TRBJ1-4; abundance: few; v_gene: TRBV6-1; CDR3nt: TGTGCCAGCAGTGAAGGGTGGGGACAGGGTGAAAAACTGTTTTTT; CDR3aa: CASSEGWGQGEKLFF
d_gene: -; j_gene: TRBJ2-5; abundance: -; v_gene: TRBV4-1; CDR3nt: TGCGCCAGCAGCCAAGATCGGGCCCAATCGGGGGAGACCCAGTACTTC; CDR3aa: CASSQDRAQSGETQYF
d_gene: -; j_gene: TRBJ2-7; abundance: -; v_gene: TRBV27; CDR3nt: TGTGCCAGCAGTTTAAGGAGGGAGAGGTACGAGCAGTACTTC; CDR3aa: CASSLRRERYEQYF
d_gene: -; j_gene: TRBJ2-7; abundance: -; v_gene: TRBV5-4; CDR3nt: TGTGCCAGCAGCTTGGTAGCAGTTGGATCCTACGAGCAGTACTTC; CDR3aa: CASSLVAVGSYEQYF
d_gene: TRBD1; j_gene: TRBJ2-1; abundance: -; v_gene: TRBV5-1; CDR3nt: TGCGCCAGCAGCTTGGTCTTTGCAGGGGGCAAGGGCAATGAGCAGTTCTTC; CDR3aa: CASSLVFAGGKGNEQFF
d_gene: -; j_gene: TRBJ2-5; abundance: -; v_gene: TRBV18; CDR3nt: TGTGCCAGCTCACGTAACACACAAGAGACCCAGTACTTC; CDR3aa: CASSRNTQETQYF
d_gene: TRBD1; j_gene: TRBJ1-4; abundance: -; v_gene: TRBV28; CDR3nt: TGTGCCAGCACCTCAGGGGGCGGAGGTGAAAAACTGTTTTTT; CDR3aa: CASTSGGGGEKLFF
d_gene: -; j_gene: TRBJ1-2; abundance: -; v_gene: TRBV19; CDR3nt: TGTGCCAGTAGAAATTGGGGGCGTATTGGCTACACCTTC; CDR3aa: CASRNWGRIGYTF
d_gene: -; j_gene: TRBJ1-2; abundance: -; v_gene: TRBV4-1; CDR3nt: TGCGCCAGCAGCAAAACAGGCCTGGGAAACTATGGCTACACCTTC; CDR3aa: CASSKTGLGNYGYTF
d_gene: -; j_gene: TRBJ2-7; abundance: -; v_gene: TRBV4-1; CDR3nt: TGCGCCAGCAGCCAGTCACTGACAGGAAACGCGTACGAGCAGTACTTC; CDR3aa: CASSQSLTGNAYEQYF
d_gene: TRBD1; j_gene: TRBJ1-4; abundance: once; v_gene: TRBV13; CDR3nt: TGTGCCAGCAGCTTAGTTTCTAACCTTGGACAGGGAGATAATGAAAAACTGTTTTTT; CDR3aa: CASSLVSNLGQGDNEKLFF
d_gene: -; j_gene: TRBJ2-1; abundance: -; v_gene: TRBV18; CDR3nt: TGTGCCAGCTCCTCAGTCGCGGCGACTAGACAGTTCTTC; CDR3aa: CASSSVAATRQFF
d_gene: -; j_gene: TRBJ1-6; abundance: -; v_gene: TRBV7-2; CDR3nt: TGTGCCAGCACCCTCCCCGGGACACCAAATTCACCCCTCCACTTT; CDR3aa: CASTLPGTPNSPLHF
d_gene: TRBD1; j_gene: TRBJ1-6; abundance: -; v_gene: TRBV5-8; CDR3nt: TGTGCCAGCAGCTTGGCAGGGGGCTATAATTCACCCCTCCACTTT; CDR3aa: CASSLAGGYNSPLHF
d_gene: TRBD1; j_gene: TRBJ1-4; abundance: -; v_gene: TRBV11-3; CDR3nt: TGTGCCAGCAGCCTGGGACAGGGAAATGAAAAACTGTTTTTT; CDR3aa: CASSLGQGNEKLFF
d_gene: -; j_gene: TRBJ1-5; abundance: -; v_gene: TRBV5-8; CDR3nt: TGTGCCAGCAGCTCTGGCAATCAGCCCCAGCATTTT; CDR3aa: CASSSGNQPQHF
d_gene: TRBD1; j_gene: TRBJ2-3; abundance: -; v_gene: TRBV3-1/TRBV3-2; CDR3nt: TGTGCCAGCAGCGACCGGGACAGCTCTGTGGGCACAGATACGCAGTATTTT; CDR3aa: CASSDRDSSVGTDTQYF